Given below is one T cell receptor (beta chain) in context. Its antigen remains unknown. Unmatched junction bases numbered 10, after V lost 2 bases and J lost 6 bases. CDR1 and CDR2 (germline): SGHTA, FQGNSA. There are 17 residues in the CDR3. Method: immunoSEQ multiplex PCR; TCRdb's copy keeps in-frame clones and lacks some. The sample consists of approximately 69,000 clones, just over 85% of them appearing once. This record comes from a study of OX40 agonist ivuxolimab in advanced cancers. The study, taken as a whole, reports: Relative to CD4+, CD8+ T cells held more expanded clones on average. There was clonal expansion of CD4+ and CD8+ blood T cells by week 6 at 0.1 to 3.0 mg/kg.

The sequence was collected from an adult with an advanced solid tumor such as melanoma, head and neck, liver or kidney cancer. The chain is built from TRBV7-2 and TRBJ2-1; 10 bases line up with TRBD2. This specimen was CD4+ or CD8+ T cells sorted from blood, taken in a trial of the OX40 agonist ivuxolimab. Here the CDR3 DNA reads TGTGCCAGCAGCTTAACCGCCCCTAGCGGGAGTCGCAATGAGCAGTTCTTC. This encodes CASSLTAPSGSRNEQFF. Full variable domain (rest looked up from reference TRBV7-2 and TRBJ2-1): GAGVSQSPSNKVTEKGKDVELRCDPISGHTALYWYRQSLGQGLEFLIYFQGNSAPDKSGLPSDRFSAERTGGSVSTLTIQRTQQEDSAVYLCASSLTAPSGSRNEQFFGPGTRLTVL.